Below are 24 T cell receptor beta chains sequenced from a single sample in a study of blood T cells in healthy people across ages. For the second PCR, which ran for roughly 6 to 12 cycles, a sample-barcoded 5' primer and a J-beta primer mix were used. Using its own MiXCR run on the 5' RACE reads, TCRdb lists one record per CDR3 protein. The sample records about 1.5 million distinct CDR3 sequences, 40% to 45% being singletons. Sequenced input: blood. The source is a young woman in good health.

The chain is built from TRBV9 and TRBJ1-6; D is perhaps TRBD1 (6 bases). Germline CDR1 and CDR2: SGDLS and YYNGEE. This CDR3 spans 16 amino acids. V was clipped by 5 bases and J by 0 bases, with 12 bases between them. The CDR3 reads CASSHRASSYNSPLHF. The CDR3 region has the DNA TGTGCCAGCAGTCACAGGGCGAGCTCCTATAATTCACCCCTCCACTTT.

This sequence joins TRBV3-1 and TRBJ1-2, with D possibly matching TRBD1 (5 bases). Germline CDR1 is LGHDT and CDR2 is YNNKEL (reference sequence). Trimming shortened V by 1 base and J by 4 bases, and 13 bases separated the two germline ends. The CDR3 has 15 residues. CDR3 coding DNA: TGTGCCAGCAGCCAAGGAGGCGGAAGGGGCTATGGCTACACCTTC. Residues: CASSQGGGRGYGYTF.

The V gene is TRBV21-1, the J gene TRBJ2-1; TRBD1, as called in the table, went unchecked against the DNA. TRBV21-1 is a recognized pseudogene. The CDR3 is 17 amino acids. In DNA form, the CDR3 reads TGTGCCAGCAGCAAAGTTCGTCGAAGCGTCGGAGCCCCCCAGCAGTTCTTC. It yields the protein CASSKVRRSVGAPQQFF.

The chain is built from TRBV6-2 or TRBV6-3 and TRBJ1-1; D is ambiguous. Looked up from germline, CDR1 is MNHEY and CDR2 is SVGEGT. There are 14 residues in the CDR3. V shed 2 bases and J shed 2 bases, with 9 bases lying between them. The DNA for the CDR3 is TGTGCCAGCAGTTACAAGGGATTCAACACTGAAGCTTTCTTT. Protein: CASSYKGFNTEAFF.

Worth noting for this clonotype: A much larger clone sits a single nucleotide away, making a read error possible. The CDR3 nucleotides read TGTACCAGCAGCCAGAGAGGGGCGACTTATACCTACAATGAGCAGTTCTTC. This codes for CTSSQRGATYTYNEQFF. The V call is TRBV11-1, the J call TRBJ2-1; D assignment may be TRBD1 or TRBD2 (5 bases each). The CDR3 contains 17 residues. CDR1 and CDR2 (germline): SGHAT, FQDESV (reference sequence).

The chain uses TRBV20-1 and TRBJ2-3; 9 bases are a match to TRBD2. Unmatched junction bases numbered 14, after V lost 3 bases and J lost 4 bases. This CDR3 has 17 amino acids. Germline V lookup: CDR1 DFQATT, CDR2 SNEGSKA (reference sequence). The CDR3 here is CSASPTHIAGASDTQYF. The CDR3 nucleotides read TGCAGTGCTAGTCCCACACATATAGCGGGAGCGTCAGATACGCAGTATTTT.

This clonotype occurred a few times. The chain links TRBV12-5 to TRBJ2-5, with D perhaps matching TRBD1 (7 bases). The CDR3 sequence is 13 residues long. V was shortened by 8 bases and J by 4 bases, with 14 bases between the two germline ends. CDR1 is LGHNT and CDR2 is FRNRAP in the germline V gene. The chain's CDR3 is CASWSGGGETQYF. The CDR3 DNA reads TGTGCTAGTTGGTCAGGGGGAGGAGAGACCCAGTACTTC.

V gene TRBV20-1 combines with J gene TRBJ2-4; the D gene is possibly TRBD1 (6 bases). The V end was cut by 6 bases, the J end by 0 bases, with 18 bases between. This CDR3 has 16 residues. Germline CDR1 DFQATT, CDR2 SNEGSKA (reference sequence). CDR3 loop: CSALFGGAIAKNIQYF. The CDR3 DNA reads TGCAGTGCCCTCTTTGGGGGCGCAATAGCCAAAAACATTCAGTACTTC.

A few counts support this clonotype. The chain recombines TRBV20-1 with TRBJ2-7; D remains unclear. Germline V gene lookup returns CDR1 DFQATT and CDR2 SNEGSKA (reference sequence). The CDR3 loop spans 12 amino acids. The ends were cut back, 0 bases at V and 7 bases at J, with 10 bases in the middle. CDR3 residues: CSARDYLHEQYF. The CDR3 DNA is TGCAGTGCTAGAGATTATTTACATGAGCAGTACTTC.

The J gene is TRBJ1-2, the V gene TRBV4-1, with D maybe TRBD1 (5 bases). This CDR3 has 14 residues. CDR1 is MGHRA and CDR2 is YSYEKL in the germline V gene. V was trimmed by 0 bases and J by 4 bases, leaving 9 bases between them. Here the CDR3 DNA reads TGCGCCAGCAGCCAAGATTTGACAGTCTATGGCTACACCTTC. Translation gives CASSQDLTVYGYTF.

This clonotype was seen ten or more times. V and J are TRBV28 and TRBJ2-3; D might be TRBD1 or TRBD2, each matching 5 bases. CDR1 MDHEN and CDR2 SYDVKM come from the germline V gene. Trimming took 6 bases from V and 1 from J, leaving 14 bases between them. The CDR3 covers 15 residues. This CDR3 is CASRLPQGGTDTQYF. In DNA, the CDR3 is TGTGCCAGCAGATTGCCCCAGGGAGGCACAGATACGCAGTATTTT.

This rearrangement joins TRBV6-2 or TRBV6-3 to TRBJ1-2; no firm D call. The CDR3 loop spans 12 amino acids. Germline CDR1 MNHEY, CDR2 SVGEGT. V was trimmed by 8 bases and J by 3 bases, leaving 10 bases between them. The CDR3 DNA is TGTGCCAGCGGAGAAGGCCACTATGGCTACACCTTC. As protein: CASGEGHYGYTF.

The chain is built from TRBV6-1 and TRBJ2-7; D may be TRBD1 or TRBD2 (6 bases each). V was clipped by 4 bases and J by 7 bases, with 20 bases between them. Germline lookup yields CDR1 MNHNS and CDR2 SASEGT. The CDR3 runs 15 residues. CDR3 loop: CASSASGAYYNEQYF. In DNA form, the CDR3 reads TGTGCCAGCAGTGCGTCGGGGGCGTACTACAATGAGCAGTACTTC.

The chain combines TRBV25-1 with TRBJ2-6, with TRBD1 identical over 10 bases. V was clipped by 4 bases and J by 0 bases; unmatched bases: 9. The germline V gene has CDR1 MGHDK and CDR2 SYGVNS. This CDR3 is 19 amino acids long. CDR3 coding DNA: TGTGCCAGCAGTGGGGACAGGGGCCAAATCAGCTCTGGGGCCAACGTCCTGACTTTC. Its translation: CASSGDRGQISSGANVLTF.

Ten or more counts support this clonotype. The rearrangement uses TRBV3-1 and TRBJ2-7; TRBD2 might be the D (6 bases). Trimming cost V 1 base and J 4 bases, with 11 bases left between them. CDR1 and CDR2 from the germline V gene are LGHDT and YNNKEL (reference sequence). The CDR3 covers 14 residues. CDR3 sequence: CASSQGPGGYEQYF. The CDR3, as DNA: TGTGCCAGCAGCCAAGGCCCCGGGGGATACGAGCAGTACTTC.

This clonotype occurred once. This chain links TRBV9 with TRBJ2-1; possible D gene TRBD2, 6 bases. Judging by the DNA end, TRBJ2-7 fits better; the J call may be wrong. This CDR3 is 14 amino acids long. The germline CDR1 and CDR2 sequences are SGDLS and YYNGEE. The CDR3 coding sequence is TGTGCCAGCAGCGAGGGGACTCTCTACAATGAGCAGTACTTC. It encodes CASSEGTLYNEQYF.

This clonotype was seen only a few times. The chain joins TRBV4-3 to TRBJ2-1; 8 bases are shared with TRBD1. Germline V gene data show CDR1 as LGHNA and CDR2 as YSLEER. This CDR3 spans 17 amino acids. V lost 4 bases to trimming and J lost 7 bases; unmatched junction nucleotides: 15. DNA of the CDR3: TGCGCCAGCAGCCGAACAAATGCAGGGGGCTCGTTGAATGAGCAGTTCTTC. As protein: CASSRTNAGGSLNEQFF.

This clonotype has just one count. The rearrangement links TRBV4-3 to TRBJ1-1; D is unresolved. CDR3 length: 13 amino acids. The germline CDR1 and CDR2 sequences are LGHNA and YSLEER. V was pared by 2 bases and J by 1 base, with 5 bases between. The CDR3: CASSQHTNTEAFF. The CDR3 DNA reads TGCGCCAGCAGCCAACATACGAACACTGAAGCTTTCTTT.

This rearrangement joins TRBV2 to TRBJ2-1; D possibly corresponds to TRBD2 (6 bases). Germline assignment: CDR1 SNHLY and CDR2 FYNNEI. The CDR3 is 16 residues long. The ends were cut back, 0 bases at V and 1 base at J, with 10 bases in the middle. In DNA form, the CDR3 reads TGTGCCAGCAGTGAAGCGCGCGGGGATTCCTACAATGAGCAGTTCTTC. It specifies CASSEARGDSYNEQFF.

The chain employs TRBV19 and TRBJ1-1; D is ambiguous. Per germline, CDR1 LNHDA and CDR2 SQIVND (reference sequence). V was shortened by 3 bases and J by 0 bases, with 11 bases between the two germline ends. There are 15 residues in the CDR3. CDR3 DNA: TGTGCCAGTAGTATGACCCCGGGGTTGAACACTGAAGCTTTCTTT. This encodes CASSMTPGLNTEAFF.

This chain uses TRBV27 with TRBJ2-5; 9 bases fit TRBD1. The CDR3 contains 15 residues. Per the germline V gene, CDR1 is MNHEY and CDR2 is SMNVEV (reference sequence). The junction had 15 bases not matched to a gene; V was cut back by 5 bases and J by 11 bases. The CDR3 here is CASSRGTGSNNEQYF. The CDR3 DNA is TGTGCCAGCAGTCGAGGGACAGGGTCGAACAATGAGCAGTACTTC.

V is TRBV29-1 and J is TRBJ2-5, with a weak D call TRBD1 (5 bases). The CDR3 covers 15 residues. CDR1 is SQVTM and CDR2 is ANQGSEA in the germline V gene. V was trimmed by 4 bases and J by 0 bases, leaving 15 bases between them. CDR3: CSVASGHLYQETQYF. CDR3 in DNA: TGCAGCGTTGCCTCCGGACATCTGTACCAAGAGACCCAGTACTTC.

This rearrangement joins TRBV5-1 to TRBJ2-3; D gene unclear. The V and J ends lost 1 base and 6 bases respectively, with 12 bases between them. Per the germline V gene, CDR1 is SGHRS and CDR2 is YFSETQ. The CDR3 is 14 amino acids. This CDR3 reads CASSLIQQSDTQYF. The CDR3 DNA follows: TGCGCCAGCAGCTTGATACAACAAAGCGATACGCAGTATTTT.

This clonotype was found many times. The J gene is TRBJ2-1, the V gene TRBV6-5, with D unclear. Trimming shortened V by 5 bases and J by 0 bases, and 11 bases separated the two germline ends. The CDR3 contains 15 residues. CDR1 and CDR2 from the germline V gene are MNHEY and SVGAGI. The CDR3: CASSVVWSSYNEQFF. The CDR3 DNA reads TGTGCCAGCAGTGTAGTATGGAGCTCCTACAATGAGCAGTTCTTC.